This entry describes one T cell receptor beta chain. Its antigen is unknown. No base quality values were provided; no much bigger clone lies one nucleotide off. The trial excluded patients who had a history of autoimmune disease or who were on systemic immunosuppression. Peripheral blood for TCR sequencing was drawn from every dose cohort at baseline, at cycle 4 day 1 and at cycle 7 day 1. Samples were obtained from an open-label, multicenter, first-in-human phase I dose-escalation trial of ivuxolimab. Adults with locally advanced or metastatic melanoma, renal cell, hepatocellular, or head and neck squamous cell carcinoma were enrolled in the trial. Before TCR sequencing, CD4+ and CD8+ T cells were separately sorted from peripheral blood. To sequence the TCRbeta CDR3 region, genomic DNA was isolated from the sorted cells. The immunoSEQ Assay was used for sequencing of TCRbeta CDR3 regions. TCRdb limited this immuneACCESS table to in-frame rearrangements with V and J called. A share of clones is missing; checked studies link under half to unresolved V genes, and the rest is unexplained. Here the sample has some 96,000 clones; roughly 83% occur a single time. The ten largest clones add up to almost 1.5% of the sample.

The sample is drawn from a study of OX40 agonist ivuxolimab in advanced cancers. With regard to the full study: Ivuxolimab was an agonistic, fully human IgG2 monoclonal antibody directed against OX40 (CD134), a costimulatory receptor. Intravenous ivuxolimab was administered to patients every 2 weeks at six dose levels: 0.01, 0.1, 0.3, 1.5, 3 and 10 mg/kg. Among the roughly 50 dose-escalation patients, around 20 had hepatocellular carcinoma, about 15 melanoma, 9 renal cell carcinoma and 9 head and neck cancer. The dose-escalation cohort was around 84% male with a mean age of about 60 years, ranging from about 20 to 85. Patients were allowed to have had prior anti-PD-1, anti-PD-L1 or anti-CTLA-4 therapy, and roughly 40% of the dose-escalation patients had been treated with checkpoint inhibitors. Partial responses occurred in three dose-escalation patients: two with cutaneous melanoma and one with hepatocellular carcinoma. The point of sequencing TCRbeta in the periphery was to test whether ivuxolimab changed TCR sequence diversity and drove clonal T-cell expansion. The paper describes the monotherapy dose-escalation part (N ≈ 50 patients) of the phase I trial of ivuxolimab. Here is what the overall study found, with its caveats: Antigen specificity was not determined for the clonally expanded peripheral T cells. At doses of 0.1 to 3.0 mg/kg, clonal expansion of both CD4+ and CD8+ blood T cells was observed from baseline to week 6. Partial responders in the 0.1-3.0 mg/kg groups had among the lowest normalized peripheral clonal expansion, especially among CD8+ T cells. Low levels of normalized T-cell clonal expansion were also shown by some nonresponding patients. After ivuxolimab, expanded clones were on average more numerous among CD8+ T cells than among CD4+ T cells.

From a lookup of the germline V gene, CDR1 and CDR2 are KGHSH and LQKENI. CDR3 length: 14 amino acids, cysteine to phenylalanine. Only the CDR3 portion is preserved as DNA: 42 bases, with reading frame beginning at the first base. After removal of 3 bases from V and 7 bases from J, the junction retains 5 bases not matched to a gene. This chain joins TRBV18 to TRBJ1-4; 7 bases in between match TRBD1. This specimen was CD4+ or CD8+ T cells sorted from blood, taken in a trial of the OX40 agonist ivuxolimab. The sequence derives from an adult with an advanced solid tumor such as melanoma, head and neck, liver or kidney cancer. CDR3 protein: CASSPDRVSEKLFF. The DNA sequence follows: TGTGCCAGCTCACCCGACAGGGTTTCTGAAAAACTGTTTTTT.